This T cell receptor beta chain was identified during a study of OX40 agonist ivuxolimab in advanced cancers. Regarding the research as a whole: Ivuxolimab was an agonistic, fully human IgG2 monoclonal antibody directed against OX40 (CD134), a costimulatory receptor. Intravenous ivuxolimab was administered to patients every 2 weeks at six dose levels: 0.01, 0.1, 0.3, 1.5, 3 and 10 mg/kg. Among the approximately 50 dose-escalation patients, around 20 had hepatocellular carcinoma, roughly 15 melanoma, 9 renal cell carcinoma and 9 head and neck cancer. The dose-escalation cohort was over 70% male with a mean age of about 65 years, ranging from about 20 to 80. Prior anti-PD-1, anti-PD-L1 or anti-CTLA-4 therapy was permitted, and checkpoint inhibitors had been received by about two fifths of dose-escalation patients. Partial responses occurred in three dose-escalation patients: two with cutaneous melanoma and one with hepatocellular carcinoma. Peripheral TCRbeta sequencing aimed to test whether ivuxolimab altered TCR sequence diversity and caused clonal T-cell expansion. The monotherapy dose-escalation portion (N ≈ 57 patients) of the phase I ivuxolimab trial is reported in the paper.

Trimming accounts for 0 bases at V and 3 bases at J, while the number of junction bases matched to no gene is 11. Reading from cysteine to phenylalanine, the CDR3 counts 17 amino acids. Only CDR3 DNA remains: 51 bases, in frame from the first base. According to the germline V gene, CDR1 reads SGHRS and CDR2 reads YFSETQ. Patients with autoimmune disease history or receiving systemic immunosuppression were excluded from the trial. In every dose cohort, peripheral blood was drawn for TCR sequencing at baseline, cycle 4 day 1, and cycle 7 day 1. Samples were obtained from an open-label, multicenter, first-in-human phase I dose-escalation trial of ivuxolimab. Adults with locally advanced or metastatic melanoma, renal cell, hepatocellular, or head and neck squamous cell carcinoma were enrolled in the trial. Before TCR sequencing, CD4+ T cells and CD8+ T cells were sorted from peripheral blood as separate populations.

Study-wide findings and limitations: At doses of 0.1 to 3.0 mg/kg, clonal expansion of both CD4+ and CD8+ blood T cells was observed from baseline to week 6. After ivuxolimab, more expanded clones were found on average in CD8+ T cells than in CD4+ T cells. The antigen specificity of the clonally expanded peripheral T cells was not determined. Low levels of normalized T-cell clonal expansion were also seen in some patients who did not respond. In partial responders in the 0.1-3.0 mg/kg groups, normalized peripheral clonal expansion was found to be among the lowest, especially among CD8+ T cells.

In the case of this clone: The antigen it binds to is not known. Per-nucleotide qualities are absent, and no much larger clonotype sits a single base away.

Genomic DNA was isolated from the sorted cells so that the TCRbeta CDR3 region could be sequenced. The immunoSEQ Assay was used to sequence the TCRbeta CDR3 regions. TCRdb stores this immuneACCESS table with in-frame sequences only. Part of the clones is absent; in the studies checked, under half of the shortfall reflects unresolved V genes, and no reason is known for the rest. The sample contains some 150,000 clones, 90% of them found a single time. Of the sample, roughly 0.99% falls within the top ten clones. The chain uses TRBV5-1 and TRBJ2-5; TRBD2 aligns with 7 central bases. The source is an adult with an advanced solid tumor such as melanoma, head and neck, liver or kidney cancer. Here the sequenced sample was CD4+ or CD8+ T cells sorted from blood, taken in a trial of the OX40 agonist ivuxolimab. The CDR3 region reads CASSLGGSGGSEETQYF. The sequenced DNA is TGCGCCAGCAGCTTGGGGGGGTCTGGCGGGAGCGAAGAGACCCAGTACTTC.